Below, 6 T cell receptor beta chains from the same sample are listed, as sequenced in a study of cytomegalovirus exposure and HLA in healthy donors. PCR amplification relied on 60 Vbeta primers (plus 13 Jbeta primers). Sequenced by immunoSEQ multiplex PCR; TCRdb stores in-frame clones only, minus some. The sample has 110,000 or so clones; approximately 69% are singletons. The sample taken for sequencing was PBMCs. Source of these receptors: a woman in her forties or fifties in good health and CMV-seropositive.

J is TRBJ2-3 and V is TRBV5-1; no firm D call. Between the trimmed V and J ends, which lost 0 bases and 6 bases, there was a span of 8 bases. This CDR3 has 13 amino acids. Germline lookup yields CDR1 SGHRS and CDR2 YFSETQ. The CDR3 reads CASSLGVVDTQYF. CDR3 DNA sequence: TGCGCCAGCAGCTTGGGAGTGGTGGATACGCAGTATTTT.

V is TRBV7-3 and J is TRBJ2-5, with 7 bases fitting TRBD2. Trimming removed 2 bases from V and 1 base from J; junction bases left unmatched: 4. The CDR3 covers 15 residues. Per germline, CDR1 SGHTA and CDR2 FQGTGA. The CDR3 nucleotides are TGTGCCAGCAGCTTATATGGGGGGGTCCAAGAGACCCAGTACTTC. Amino acids: CASSLYGGVQETQYF.

The rearrangement links TRBV7-2 to TRBJ1-2, with TRBD1 identical over 7 bases. The germline CDR1 and CDR2 sequences are SGHTA and FQGNSA. The CDR3 is 15 amino acids. V gave up 3 bases and J gave up 0 bases; unmatched junction bases: 4. For the CDR3, the DNA is TGTGCCAGCAGCTTTGCCGGGACAGCTAACTATGGCTACACCTTC. It is translated as CASSFAGTANYGYTF.

The V gene is TRBV4-1, the J gene TRBJ2-1; 14 bases map to TRBD2. This CDR3 region has 20 residues. V trimming: 0 bases; J trimming: 9 bases; junction bases outside the gene matches: 16. Germline V lookup: CDR1 MGHRA, CDR2 YSYEKL. The CDR3 DNA reads as TGCGCCAGCAGCCAAGATTCGATAGGTCCGACTAGCGGGGGGGCTTTTGAGCAGTTCTTC. Translation gives CASSQDSIGPTSGGAFEQFF.

This clone was seen a few times. One end of the junction is discordant with germline, which a read error may explain. This chain links TRBV6-1 with TRBJ1-2; TRBD1 is a possible D gene (5 bases). The germline gives CDR1 MNHNS, CDR2 SASEGT. The CDR3 sequence is 12 residues long. The CDR3: CASREDSSNYTF. The CDR3 coding sequence is TGTGCCAGCAGGGAAGACAGCTCAAACTACACCTTC.

The chain couples TRBV18 to TRBJ1-1, with 7 positions matching TRBD1. J lost 4 bases, V lost 1 base, and 6 bases had no gene match. This CDR3 is 15 amino acids long. Germline CDR1 and CDR2: KGHSH and LQKENI. The CDR3 is CASSPRGQWGTEAFF. CDR3 sequence (DNA): TGTGCCAGCTCACCACGGGGACAGTGGGGCACTGAAGCTTTCTTT.